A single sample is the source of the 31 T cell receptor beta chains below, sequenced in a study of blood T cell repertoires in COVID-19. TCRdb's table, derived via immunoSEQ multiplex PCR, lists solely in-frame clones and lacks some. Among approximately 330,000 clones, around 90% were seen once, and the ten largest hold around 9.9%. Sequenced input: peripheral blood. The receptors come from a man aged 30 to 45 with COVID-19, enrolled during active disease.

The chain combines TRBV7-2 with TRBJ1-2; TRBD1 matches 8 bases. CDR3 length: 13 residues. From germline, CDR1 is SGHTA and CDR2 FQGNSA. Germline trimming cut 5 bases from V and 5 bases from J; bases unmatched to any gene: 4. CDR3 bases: TGTGCCAGCAGCCCTGGACAGGGTTATGGCTACACCTTC. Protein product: CASSPGQGYGYTF.

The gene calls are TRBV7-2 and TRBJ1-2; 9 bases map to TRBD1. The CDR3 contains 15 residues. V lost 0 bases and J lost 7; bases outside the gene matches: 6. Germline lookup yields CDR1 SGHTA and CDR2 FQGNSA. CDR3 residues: CASSLARGQGGGYTF. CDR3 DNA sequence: TGTGCCAGCAGCTTAGCCCGGGGACAGGGCGGTGGCTACACCTTC.

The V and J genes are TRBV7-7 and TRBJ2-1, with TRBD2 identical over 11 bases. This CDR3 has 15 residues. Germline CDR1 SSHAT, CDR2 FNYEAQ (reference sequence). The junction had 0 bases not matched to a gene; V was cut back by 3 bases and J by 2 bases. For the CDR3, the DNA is TGTGCCAGCAGCTTGGGACTAGCGGCCTACAATGAGCAGTTCTTC. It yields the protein CASSLGLAAYNEQFF.

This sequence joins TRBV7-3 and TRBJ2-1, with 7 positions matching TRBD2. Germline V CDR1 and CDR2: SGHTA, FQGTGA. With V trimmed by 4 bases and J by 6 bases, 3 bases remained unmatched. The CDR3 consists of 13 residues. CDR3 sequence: CASSSGTTNEQFF. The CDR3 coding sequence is TGTGCCAGCAGCTCGGGGACTACCAATGAGCAGTTCTTC.

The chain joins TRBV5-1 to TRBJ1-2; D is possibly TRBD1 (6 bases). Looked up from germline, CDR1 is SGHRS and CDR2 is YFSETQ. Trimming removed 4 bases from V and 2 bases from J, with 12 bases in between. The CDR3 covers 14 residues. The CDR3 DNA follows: TGCGCCAGCAGCGTGACAGGAGCGAACTATGGCTACACCTTC. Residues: CASSVTGANYGYTF.

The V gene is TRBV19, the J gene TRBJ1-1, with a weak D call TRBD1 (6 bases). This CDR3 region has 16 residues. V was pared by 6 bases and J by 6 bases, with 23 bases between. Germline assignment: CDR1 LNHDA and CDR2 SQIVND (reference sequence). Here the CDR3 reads CASRPRTVGRGAEAFF. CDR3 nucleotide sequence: TGTGCCAGTAGACCAAGGACAGTCGGGAGGGGCGCTGAAGCTTTCTTT.

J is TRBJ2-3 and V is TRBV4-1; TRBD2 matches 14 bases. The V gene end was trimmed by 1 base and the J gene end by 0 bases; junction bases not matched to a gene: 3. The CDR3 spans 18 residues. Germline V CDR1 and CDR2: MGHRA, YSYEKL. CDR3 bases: TGCGCCAGCAGCCAAGGACTAGCGGGGGGGCCGAGCACAGATACGCAGTATTTT. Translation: CASSQGLAGGPSTDTQYF.

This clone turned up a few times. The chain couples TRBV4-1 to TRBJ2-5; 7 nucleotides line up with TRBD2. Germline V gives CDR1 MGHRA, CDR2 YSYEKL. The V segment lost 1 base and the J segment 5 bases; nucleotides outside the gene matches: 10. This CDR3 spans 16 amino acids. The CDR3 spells CASSQGSSGMYETQYF. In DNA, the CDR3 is TGCGCCAGCAGCCAAGGGTCCAGCGGGATGTATGAGACCCAGTACTTC.

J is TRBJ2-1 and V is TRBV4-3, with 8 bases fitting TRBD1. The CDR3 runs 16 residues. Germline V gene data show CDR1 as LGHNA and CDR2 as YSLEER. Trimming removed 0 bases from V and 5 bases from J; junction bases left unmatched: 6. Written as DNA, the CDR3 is TGCGCCAGCAGCCAAGATAGGGACAGGCGGAACAATGAGCAGTTCTTC. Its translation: CASSQDRDRRNNEQFF.

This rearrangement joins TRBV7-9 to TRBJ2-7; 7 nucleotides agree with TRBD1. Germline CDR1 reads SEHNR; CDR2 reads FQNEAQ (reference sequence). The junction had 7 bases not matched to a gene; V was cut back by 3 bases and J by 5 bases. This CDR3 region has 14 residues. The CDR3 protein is CASSFPGGRNEQYF. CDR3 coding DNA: TGTGCCAGCAGCTTCCCAGGGGGTCGGAACGAGCAGTACTTC.

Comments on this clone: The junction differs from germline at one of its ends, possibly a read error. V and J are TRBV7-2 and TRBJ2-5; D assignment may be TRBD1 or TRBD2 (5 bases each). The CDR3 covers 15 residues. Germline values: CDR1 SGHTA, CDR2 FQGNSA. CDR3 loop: CASSLGVGSGETQYF. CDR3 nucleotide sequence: TGTGCCAGCAGTTTAGGGGTAGGGAGTGGCGAGACCCAGTACTTC.

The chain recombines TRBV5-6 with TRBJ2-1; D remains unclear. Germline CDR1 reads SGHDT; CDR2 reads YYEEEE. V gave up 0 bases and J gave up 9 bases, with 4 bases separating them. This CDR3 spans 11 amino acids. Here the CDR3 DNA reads TGTGCCAGCAGCTTGGCGGGTGAGCAGTTCTTC. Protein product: CASSLAGEQFF.

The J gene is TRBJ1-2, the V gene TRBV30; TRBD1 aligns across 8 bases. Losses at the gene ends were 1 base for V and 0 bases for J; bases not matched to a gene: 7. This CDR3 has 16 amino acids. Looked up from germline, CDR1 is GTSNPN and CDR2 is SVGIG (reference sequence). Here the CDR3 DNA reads TGTGCCTGGAGTGCTCCAAACAGGGGGTCTAACTATGGCTACACCTTC. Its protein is CAWSAPNRGSNYGYTF.

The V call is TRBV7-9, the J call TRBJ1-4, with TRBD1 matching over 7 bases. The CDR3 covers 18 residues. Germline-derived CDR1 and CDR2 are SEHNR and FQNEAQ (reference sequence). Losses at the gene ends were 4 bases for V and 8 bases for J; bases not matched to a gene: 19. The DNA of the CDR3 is TGTGCCAGCAGCTATACTTCCATTCCGGGACAGACGGGAGAAAAACTGTTTTTT. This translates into CASSYTSIPGQTGEKLFF.

The CDR3 is CASSLRQGPRWVGYTF. The CDR3 region has the DNA TGTGCCAGCAGCTTGAGACAGGGGCCTCGCTGGGTAGGCTACACCTTC. The chain recombines TRBV5-6 with TRBJ1-2, with 8 bases identical to TRBD1. The germline V gene has CDR1 SGHDT and CDR2 YYEEEE. Trimming at V came to 1 base and at J to 8 bases, leaving 13 bases not matched to a gene. The CDR3 totals 16 residues.

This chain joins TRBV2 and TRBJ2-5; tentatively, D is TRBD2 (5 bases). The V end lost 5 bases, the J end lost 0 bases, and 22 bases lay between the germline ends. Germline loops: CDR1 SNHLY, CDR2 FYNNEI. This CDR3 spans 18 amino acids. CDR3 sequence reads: CASSRSKVPLGNQETQYF. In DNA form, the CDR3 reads TGTGCCAGCAGTCGTTCAAAAGTGCCACTAGGGAACCAAGAGACCCAGTACTTC. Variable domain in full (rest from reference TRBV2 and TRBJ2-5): EPEVTQTPSHQVTQMGQEVILRCVPISNHLYFYWYRQILGQKVEFLVSFYNNEISEKSEIFDDQFSVERPDGSNFTLKIRSTKLEDSAMYFCASSRSKVPLGNQETQYFGPGTRLLVL.

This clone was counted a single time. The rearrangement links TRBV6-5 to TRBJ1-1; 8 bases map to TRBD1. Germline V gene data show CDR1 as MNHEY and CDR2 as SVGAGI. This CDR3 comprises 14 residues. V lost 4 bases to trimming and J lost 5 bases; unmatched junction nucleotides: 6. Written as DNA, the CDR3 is TGTGCCAGCAGTTTAACAGGGGGATGGACTGAAGCTTTCTTT. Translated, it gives CASSLTGGWTEAFF.

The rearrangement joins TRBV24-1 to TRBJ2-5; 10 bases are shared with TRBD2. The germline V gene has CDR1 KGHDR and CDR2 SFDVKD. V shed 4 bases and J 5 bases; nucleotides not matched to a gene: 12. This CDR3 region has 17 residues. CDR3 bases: TGTGCCACCAGTGACCCGCGGCTAGCGGGAGAGTTCGAGACCCAGTACTTC. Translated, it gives CATSDPRLAGEFETQYF.

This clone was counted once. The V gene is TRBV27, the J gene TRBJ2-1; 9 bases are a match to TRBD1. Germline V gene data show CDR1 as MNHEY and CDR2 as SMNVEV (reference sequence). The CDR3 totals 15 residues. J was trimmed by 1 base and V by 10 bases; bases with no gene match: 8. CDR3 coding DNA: TGTGCCATCCATTCTGGACAGGGGTCCTACAATGAGCAGTTCTTC. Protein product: CAIHSGQGSYNEQFF.

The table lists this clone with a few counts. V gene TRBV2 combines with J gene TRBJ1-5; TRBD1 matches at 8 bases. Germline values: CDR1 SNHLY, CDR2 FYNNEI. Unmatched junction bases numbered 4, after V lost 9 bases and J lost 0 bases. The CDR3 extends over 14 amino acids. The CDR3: CASRDRTSNQPQHF. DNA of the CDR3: TGTGCCAGTCGGGACAGGACTAGCAATCAGCCCCAGCATTTT.

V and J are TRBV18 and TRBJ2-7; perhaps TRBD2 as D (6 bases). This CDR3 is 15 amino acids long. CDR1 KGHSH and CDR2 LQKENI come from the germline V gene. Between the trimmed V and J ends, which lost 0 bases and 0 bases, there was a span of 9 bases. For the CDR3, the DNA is TGTGCCAGCTCACCACCGGCGGGGCACTCCTACGAGCAGTACTTC. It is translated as CASSPPAGHSYEQYF. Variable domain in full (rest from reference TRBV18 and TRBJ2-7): NAGVMQNPRHLVRRRGQEARLRCSPMKGHSHVYWYRQLPEEGLKFMVYLQKENIIDESGMPKERFSAEFPKEGPSILRIQQVVRGDSAAYFCASSPPAGHSYEQYFGPGTRLTVT.

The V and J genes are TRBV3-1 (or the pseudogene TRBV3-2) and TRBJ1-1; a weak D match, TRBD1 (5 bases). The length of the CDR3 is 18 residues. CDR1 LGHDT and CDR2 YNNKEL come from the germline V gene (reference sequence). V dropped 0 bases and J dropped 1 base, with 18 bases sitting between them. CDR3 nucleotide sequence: TGTGCCAGCAGCCAAGATTTCGGTCCAGCAGGGAAGAACACTGAAGCTTTCTTT. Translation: CASSQDFGPAGKNTEAFF.

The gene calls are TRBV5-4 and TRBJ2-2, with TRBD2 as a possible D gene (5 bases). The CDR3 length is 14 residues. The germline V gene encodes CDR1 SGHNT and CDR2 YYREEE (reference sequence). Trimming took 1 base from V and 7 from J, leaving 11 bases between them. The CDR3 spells CASSLNGGFGELFF. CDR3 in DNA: TGTGCCAGCAGCTTGAATGGAGGTTTCGGGGAGCTGTTTTTT.

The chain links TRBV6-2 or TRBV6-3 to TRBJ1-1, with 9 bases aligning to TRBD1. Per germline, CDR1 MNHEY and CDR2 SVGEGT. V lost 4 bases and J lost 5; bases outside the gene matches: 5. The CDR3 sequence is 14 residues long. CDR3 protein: CASSSGQGWTEAFF. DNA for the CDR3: TGTGCCAGCAGTTCAGGACAGGGGTGGACTGAAGCTTTCTTT.

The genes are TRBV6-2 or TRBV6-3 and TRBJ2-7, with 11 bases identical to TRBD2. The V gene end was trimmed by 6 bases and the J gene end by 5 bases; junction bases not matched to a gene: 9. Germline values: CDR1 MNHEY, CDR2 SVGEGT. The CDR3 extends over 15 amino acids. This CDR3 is CASSLRVSGRDEQYF. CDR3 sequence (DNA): TGTGCCAGCAGCCTCCGGGTTAGCGGGAGGGACGAGCAGTACTTC.

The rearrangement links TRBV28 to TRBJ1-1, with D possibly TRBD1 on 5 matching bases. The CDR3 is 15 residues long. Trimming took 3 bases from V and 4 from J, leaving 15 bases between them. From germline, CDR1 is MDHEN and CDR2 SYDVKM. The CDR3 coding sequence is TGTGCCAGCAGTTTTAGCAGGGCCTCGTTCACTGAAGCTTTCTTT. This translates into CASSFSRASFTEAFF.

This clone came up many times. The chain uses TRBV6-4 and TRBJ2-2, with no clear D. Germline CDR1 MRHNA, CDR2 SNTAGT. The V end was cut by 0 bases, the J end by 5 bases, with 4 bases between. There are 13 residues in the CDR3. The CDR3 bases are TGTGCCAGCAGTGACTCAGCGACCGGGGAGCTGTTTTTT. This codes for CASSDSATGELFF.

CDR3 loop: CASSAGFMNTEAFF. The CDR3, as DNA: TGTGCCAGCAGTGCAGGGTTCATGAACACTGAAGCTTTCTTT. V gene TRBV9 combines with J gene TRBJ1-1; tentative D call: TRBD1 (5 bases). The V and J ends lost 5 bases and 0 bases respectively, with 11 bases between them. The germline V gene encodes CDR1 SGDLS and CDR2 YYNGEE. The length of the CDR3 is 14 residues.

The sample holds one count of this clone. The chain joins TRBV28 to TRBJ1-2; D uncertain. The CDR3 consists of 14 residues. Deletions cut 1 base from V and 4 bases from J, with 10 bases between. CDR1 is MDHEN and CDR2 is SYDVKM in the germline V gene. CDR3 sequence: CASSLLGSGYGYTF. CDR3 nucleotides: TGTGCCAGCAGTTTATTGGGCAGTGGCTATGGCTACACCTTC.

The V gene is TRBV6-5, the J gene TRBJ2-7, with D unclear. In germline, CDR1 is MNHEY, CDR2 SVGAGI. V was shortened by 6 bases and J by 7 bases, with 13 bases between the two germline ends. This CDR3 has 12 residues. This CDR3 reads CASRSLRLEQYF. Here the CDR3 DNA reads TGTGCCAGCAGGAGCCTCCGATTAGAGCAGTACTTC.

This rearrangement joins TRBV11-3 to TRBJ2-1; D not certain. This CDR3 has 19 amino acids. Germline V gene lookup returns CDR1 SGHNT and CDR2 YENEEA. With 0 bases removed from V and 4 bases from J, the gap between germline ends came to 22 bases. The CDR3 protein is CASSLDWSSPRLGYNEQFF. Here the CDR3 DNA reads TGTGCCAGCAGCTTAGACTGGAGCTCGCCTAGACTTGGGTACAATGAGCAGTTCTTC.